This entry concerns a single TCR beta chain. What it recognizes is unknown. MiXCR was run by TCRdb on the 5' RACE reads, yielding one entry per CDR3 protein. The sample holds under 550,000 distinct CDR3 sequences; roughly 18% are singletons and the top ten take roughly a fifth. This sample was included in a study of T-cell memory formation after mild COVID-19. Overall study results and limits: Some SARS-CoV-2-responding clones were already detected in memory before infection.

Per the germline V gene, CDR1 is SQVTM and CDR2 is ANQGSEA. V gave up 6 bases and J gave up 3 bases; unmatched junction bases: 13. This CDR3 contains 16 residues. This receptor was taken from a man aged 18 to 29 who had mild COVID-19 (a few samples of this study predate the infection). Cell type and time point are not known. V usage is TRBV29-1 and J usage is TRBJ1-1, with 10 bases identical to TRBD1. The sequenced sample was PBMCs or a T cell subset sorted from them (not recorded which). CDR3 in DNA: TGCAGCGTCACGACAGGGGGCGAATGGGAGGACACTGAAGCTTTCTTT. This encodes CSVTTGGEWEDTEAFF.